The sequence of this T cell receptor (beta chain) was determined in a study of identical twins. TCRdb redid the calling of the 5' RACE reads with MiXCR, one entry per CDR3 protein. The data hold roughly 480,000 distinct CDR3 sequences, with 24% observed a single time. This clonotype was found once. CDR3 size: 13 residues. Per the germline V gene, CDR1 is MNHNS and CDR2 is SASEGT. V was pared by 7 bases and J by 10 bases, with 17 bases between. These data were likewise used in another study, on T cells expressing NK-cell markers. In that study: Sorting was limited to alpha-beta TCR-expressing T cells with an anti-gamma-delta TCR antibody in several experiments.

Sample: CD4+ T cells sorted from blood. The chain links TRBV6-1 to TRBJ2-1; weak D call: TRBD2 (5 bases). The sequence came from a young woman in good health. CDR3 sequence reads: CASTHRSPSEQFF. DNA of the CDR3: TGTGCCAGCACCCACCGGAGCCCTAGCGAGCAGTTCTTC.